One T cell receptor beta chain is described in this entry. The sample belongs to a study of T cell changes during pregnancy in multiple sclerosis. The repertoire was sequenced with immunoSEQ multiplex PCR; TCRdb's copy has only in-frame clones and lacks some. Of about 39,000 clones in the sample, approximately 90% were seen once. Germline V lookup: CDR1 MGHRA, CDR2 YSYEKL. There are 19 residues in the CDR3. V lost 0 bases and J lost 0; bases outside the gene matches: 10. The chain couples TRBV4-1 to TRBJ2-1; TRBD2 matches 8 bases. The sequence derives from a female donor in good health, enrolled as a control in a pregnancy study. Sequenced here: CD4+ T cells from peripheral blood mononuclear cells, sampled in the first trimester of pregnancy. The CDR3 region has the DNA TGCGCCAGCAGCCAAGATCCGGGAGGGGGGGCTTTCTCCTACAATGAGCAGTTCTTC. This encodes CASSQDPGGGAFSYNEQFF.